The subject of this entry is one TCR beta chain. The record originates from a study of blood T cell repertoires in COVID-19. Across the study: The United States, Italy and Spain provided the acute and convalescent COVID-19 samples. PBMCs, B-cell-depleted T cells, or T cells provided the cDNA or gDNA that made up the material.

The germline gives CDR1 MDHEN, CDR2 SYDVKM. This CDR3 is built from 14 residues. With 6 bases clipped from V and 1 base from J, the junction kept 3 bases outside the gene matches. In the original processing: How many nucleated cells were present was estimated from reference gene primer amplification. The table came from immunoSEQ multiplex PCR; TCRdb's copy has only in-frame clones and leaves some out. The V and J calls and the clone size are those of that table, but D and trimming were determined from the DNA. The repertoire consists of 150,000 to 200,000 clones, with approximately 87% occurring once and the leading ten covering approximately 3.3%.

The sample was peripheral blood. This TCR was sampled from a man aged 18-30 years with active or convalescent COVID-19. This chain links TRBV28 with TRBJ2-5, with TRBD2 matching 9 bases. The CDR3 loop is CASSPSGIQETQYF. CDR3 nucleotides: TGTGCCAGCAGCCCTAGCGGGATCCAAGAGACCCAGTACTTC.